The sequence of this T cell receptor beta chain was determined in a study of T cell changes during pregnancy in multiple sclerosis. This clone was seen only a few times. This table comes from immunoSEQ multiplex PCR, and its TCRdb copy is limited to in-frame clones, with some not included. This table holds over 100,000 clones, around nine tenths found once. Germline V gene sequence: CDR1 SGHNT, CDR2 YYREEE (reference sequence). This CDR3 contains 12 residues. Trimming stripped 0 bases from V and 4 bases from J, with 4 bases between. The gene calls are TRBV5-4 and TRBJ2-5; D remains ambiguous. The TCR sequence derives from a female donor with multiple sclerosis, enrolled in a pregnancy study. This specimen was peripheral blood, taken in the third trimester of pregnancy. The CDR3 is CASSLDGETQYF. Here the CDR3 DNA reads TGTGCCAGCAGCTTGGACGGAGAGACCCAGTACTTC.